These 24 T cell receptor beta chains were sequenced from one sample in a study of blood T cell repertoires in COVID-19. TCRdb's copy holds only in-frame clones and misses some; the assay was immunoSEQ multiplex PCR. The sample lists approximately 99,000 clones, 79% occurring once. The material sequenced was peripheral blood. These receptors all come from a woman older than 75 with active or convalescent COVID-19.

The chain couples TRBV6-5 to TRBJ1-5; D possibly corresponds to TRBD1 (6 bases). The V end lost 4 bases, the J end lost 3 bases, and 10 bases lay between the germline ends. CDR3 length equals 14 residues. Germline CDR1 is MNHEY and CDR2 is SVGAGI. For the CDR3, the DNA is TGTGCCAGCAGTTCCATGGGGGCCAATCAGCCCCAGCATTTT. As protein: CASSSMGANQPQHF.

The chain links TRBV29-1 to TRBJ1-4; 11 bases align to TRBD1. Germline loops: CDR1 SQVTM, CDR2 ANQGSEA. CDR3 length: 13 amino acids. The trim removed 3 bases at V and 7 bases at J, leaving 1 base unmatched. CDR3 loop: CSVEDRGREKLFF. The CDR3 DNA is TGCAGCGTTGAGGACAGGGGGCGTGAAAAACTGTTTTTT.

The J gene is TRBJ1-2, the V gene TRBV2, with a possible D match to TRBD1 (6 bases). The CDR3 covers 14 residues. V shed 6 bases and J shed 4 bases, with 15 bases lying between them. Germline assignment: CDR1 SNHLY and CDR2 FYNNEI. CDR3 sequence: CASSDQGYGYGYTF. The CDR3 DNA follows: TGTGCCAGCAGCGACCAGGGGTACGGCTATGGCTACACCTTC.

The chain has TRBV7-3 and TRBJ1-6; D call uncertain. The CDR3 contains 15 residues. Per the germline V gene, CDR1 is SGHTA and CDR2 is FQGTGA. V was trimmed by 5 bases and J by 7 bases, leaving 15 bases between them. The CDR3 reads CASSPPQVTNSPLHF. Here the CDR3 DNA reads TGTGCCAGCAGCCCCCCCCAGGTTACGAATTCACCCCTCCACTTT.

The J gene is TRBJ2-2, the V gene TRBV5-1; TRBD1 aligns across 7 bases. Germline CDR1 SGHRS, CDR2 YFSETQ. Trimming at V came to 0 bases and at J to 7 bases, leaving 6 bases not matched to a gene. This CDR3 is 15 amino acids long. CDR3 sequence (DNA): TGCGCCAGCAGCTTGGATCCAGGGGGTGGCGGGGAGCTGTTTTTT. Translated: CASSLDPGGGGELFF.

This clone is a singleton in its sample. The chain carries TRBV7-3 and TRBJ2-1; 11 bases match TRBD2. The CDR3 has 16 amino acids. Germline trimming cut 1 base from V and 7 bases from J; bases unmatched to any gene: 6. Germline CDR1 is SGHTA and CDR2 is FQGTGA. The DNA for the CDR3 is TGTGCCAGCAGCTTAAGTCCACTAGCGGGAGTTAATGAGCAGTTCTTC. This translates into CASSLSPLAGVNEQFF. The variable domain in full, with the rest retrieved from reference TRBV7-3 and TRBJ2-1, is GAGVSQTPSNKVTEKGKYVELRCDPISGHTALYWYRQSLGQGPEFLIYFQGTGAADDSGLPNDRFFAVRPEGSVSTLKIQRTERGDSAVYLCASSLSPLAGVNEQFFGPGTRLTVL.

This clone was recorded a few times. The V gene is TRBV5-6, the J gene TRBJ2-5, with a weak D call TRBD2 (6 bases). V lost 5 bases and J 10 bases, leaving 15 bases between the germline ends. CDR1 and CDR2 (germline): SGHDT, YYEEEE. The CDR3 is made up of 12 amino acids. DNA of the CDR3: TGTGCCAGCAGTCTCTCCGGGGGTGGCCAGTACTTC. Its protein is CASSLSGGGQYF.

This clone occurred once. The V gene is TRBV5-1, the J gene TRBJ2-2; D is perhaps TRBD2 (5 bases). Germline CDR1 and CDR2: SGHRS and YFSETQ. V lost 7 bases to trimming and J lost 2 bases, with 21 bases between them. The CDR3 extends over 17 amino acids. This CDR3 reads CASYQGPGEGNTGELFF. DNA of the CDR3: TGCGCCAGCTACCAAGGCCCTGGTGAGGGAAACACCGGGGAGCTGTTTTTT. Together with reference TRBV5-1 and TRBJ2-2, the CDR3 gives the full variable domain: KAGVTQTPRYLIKTRGQQVTLSCSPISGHRSVSWYQQTPGQGLQFLFEYFSETQRNKGNFPGRFSGRQFSNSRSEMNVSTLELGDSALYLCASYQGPGEGNTGELFFGEGSRLTVL.

This chain connects TRBV27 to TRBJ2-5, with D maybe TRBD2 (6 bases). Germline V gene sequence: CDR1 MNHEY, CDR2 SMNVEV (reference sequence). Deletions cut 10 bases from V and 4 bases from J, with 10 bases between. This CDR3 region has 11 residues. The CDR3 here is CATRRGETQYF. DNA of the CDR3: TGTGCCACTAGGAGGGGAGAGACCCAGTACTTC.

J is TRBJ2-7 and V is TRBV2, with D hard to call. The V end lost 1 base, the J end lost 3 bases, and 10 bases lay between the germline ends. Germline V gene data show CDR1 as SNHLY and CDR2 as FYNNEI. The CDR3 is made up of 14 amino acids. In DNA form, the CDR3 reads TGTGCCAGCAGTGAAGGACAACGCAGCTACGAGCAGTACTTC. Amino acid sequence: CASSEGQRSYEQYF.

This clone was seen a few times. V is TRBV11-2 and J is TRBJ2-7, with D possibly matching TRBD2 (5 bases). The germline V gene has CDR1 SGHAT and CDR2 FQNNGV. Between the trimmed V and J ends, which lost 5 bases and 6 bases, there was a span of 14 bases. The CDR3 spans 13 residues. CDR3 bases: TGTGCCAGCAGCAAAAACCCAGGACTCGAGCAGTACTTC. Its protein is CASSKNPGLEQYF.

J is TRBJ2-3 and V is TRBV5-1, with D maybe TRBD2 (7 bases). Deletions cut 7 bases from V and 6 bases from J, with 21 bases between. Germline V lookup: CDR1 SGHRS, CDR2 YFSETQ. CDR3 length: 15 amino acids. CDR3 loop: CASRGAGAPKDTQYF. Here the CDR3 DNA reads TGCGCCAGCCGGGGGGCAGGGGCCCCCAAGGATACGCAGTATTTT.

The genes are TRBV10-3 and TRBJ1-2; 7 bases match TRBD1. CDR1 and CDR2 from the germline V gene are ENHRY and SYGVKD. The V and J ends lost 6 bases and 4 bases, in that order; junction bases with no gene match: 20. This CDR3 contains 18 residues. CDR3 sequence (DNA): TGTGCCATCAGCGGAGGGCGGGACAGAGGGATAGAGGGCTATGGCTACACCTTC. Translating gives CAISGGRDRGIEGYGYTF.

V and J are TRBV18 and TRBJ2-5; D ambiguous. The V end was cut by 3 bases, the J end by 5 bases, with 10 bases between. The germline V gene encodes CDR1 KGHSH and CDR2 LQKENI. The CDR3 consists of 13 residues. Here the CDR3 reads CASSPPGRETQYF. The CDR3 DNA follows: TGTGCCAGCTCACCCCCGGGTAGGGAGACCCAGTACTTC.

The chain carries TRBV29-1 and TRBJ2-7; a possible D gene is TRBD2 (5 bases). Germline-derived CDR1 and CDR2 are SQVTM and ANQGSEA. V lost 2 bases to trimming and J lost 0 bases, with 14 bases between them. CDR3 size: 15 residues. The CDR3 coding sequence is TGCAGCGTTGAAAGTCCGAACGGGGACTCCTACGAGCAGTACTTC. It yields the protein CSVESPNGDSYEQYF.

The rearrangement uses TRBV5-5 and TRBJ2-1; D is undetermined. With 1 base removed from V and 2 bases from J, the gap between germline ends came to 4 bases. Germline V gene data show CDR1 as SGHKS and CDR2 as YYEKEE (reference sequence). CDR3 size: 13 residues. The CDR3 sequence is CASSLSPYNEQFF. The CDR3 bases are TGTGCCAGCAGCTTGAGCCCCTACAATGAGCAGTTCTTC.

This clone was observed a single time. The CDR3 DNA reads TGTGCCAGCAGTCCTGTGGCGGGGGGGCACCGGGAGCTGTTTTTT. As protein: CASSPVAGGHRELFF. This chain links TRBV6-5 with TRBJ2-2, with 9 positions matching TRBD2. The V segment lost 5 bases and the J segment 9 bases; nucleotides outside the gene matches: 10. Germline assignment: CDR1 MNHEY and CDR2 SVGAGI. The CDR3 is 15 residues long.

The DNA of the CDR3 is TGTGCCTGGAGTCCTGGACAGTGGAACACTGAAGCTTTCTTT. Its protein is CAWSPGQWNTEAFF. V usage is TRBV30 and J usage is TRBJ1-1, with D possibly TRBD1 on 6 matching bases. The germline V gene encodes CDR1 GTSNPN and CDR2 SVGIG (reference sequence). CDR3 length equals 14 residues. The ends were cut back, 2 bases at V and 1 base at J, with 11 bases in the middle. The full variable domain, in which reference TRBV30 and TRBJ1-1 provide the parts outside the CDR3, is SQTIHQWPATLVQPVGSPLSLECTVEGTSNPNLYWYRQAAGRGLQLLFYSVGIGQISSEVPQNLSASRPQDRQFILSSKKLLLSDSGFYLCAWSPGQWNTEAFFGQGTRLTVV.

This chain links TRBV6-6 with TRBJ2-7; 8 nucleotides agree with TRBD1. The length of the CDR3 is 16 residues. Germline assignment: CDR1 MNHNY and CDR2 SVGAGI (reference sequence). J gave up 6 bases and V 6 bases, and 16 bases lay outside the gene matches. Here the CDR3 DNA reads TGTGCCAGCAGCCAAGGACAGGGAAAACCACTACTCGAGCAGTACTTC. It specifies CASSQGQGKPLLEQYF.

In its sample, this clone was seen a few times. This sequence joins TRBV6-2 or TRBV6-3 and TRBJ2-3; TRBD1 aligns across 8 bases. This CDR3 comprises 16 residues. Unmatched junction bases numbered 5, after V lost 3 bases and J lost 0 bases. Germline lookup yields CDR1 MNHEY and CDR2 SVGEGT. As DNA, the CDR3 is TGTGCCAGCAGTTATGGCGGACAGGGAAGCACAGATACGCAGTATTTT. Its protein is CASSYGGQGSTDTQYF.

This rearrangement joins TRBV29-1 to TRBJ2-1; 9 positions agree with TRBD1. V was pared by 7 bases and J by 2 bases, with 9 bases of the junction left unmatched. CDR1 SQVTM and CDR2 ANQGSEA come from the germline V gene. The CDR3 extends over 15 amino acids. Here the CDR3 DNA reads TGCAGCGGCCTCCGGGGGACAGGGCCCTACAATGAGCAGTTCTTC. This gives the protein CSGLRGTGPYNEQFF.

This clone was seen just once. This chain uses TRBV18 with TRBJ2-3; 7 nucleotides match TRBD1. The ends lost 4 bases at V and 0 bases at J; junction bases unmatched: 7. The CDR3 length is 16 residues. Germline V CDR1 and CDR2: KGHSH, LQKENI. The CDR3 sequence: CASSQLDRSSTDTQYF. The CDR3 nucleotides read TGTGCCAGCTCACAATTGGACAGGTCTAGCACAGATACGCAGTATTTT.

The rearrangement links TRBV7-2 to TRBJ2-2; no clear D. Trimming shortened V by 0 bases and J by 4 bases, and 6 bases separated the two germline ends. The CDR3 runs to 14 residues. The germline CDR1 and CDR2 sequences are SGHTA and FQGNSA. CDR3 region: CASSLAPLTGELFF. As DNA, the CDR3 is TGTGCCAGCAGCTTAGCCCCACTCACCGGGGAGCTGTTTTTT.

This rearrangement joins TRBV11-3 to TRBJ2-5, with 10 nucleotides matching TRBD1. Germline CDR1 reads SGHNT; CDR2 reads YENEEA. This CDR3 spans 17 amino acids. V lost 2 bases, J lost 4 bases, and 10 bases stayed unmatched. CDR3 region: CASSLKLGQGTGETQYF. Here the CDR3 DNA reads TGTGCCAGCAGCTTAAAACTGGGACAGGGGACAGGAGAGACCCAGTACTTC.